This entry is about one T cell receptor (beta chain). Its specificity is unknown. This specimen comes from a study of shared clonotypes between healthy human individuals. Profiling relied on immunoSEQ multiplex PCR, and the TCRdb table lists in-frame clones only, not all of them. The table records fewer than 650,000 clones, around 76% of them present only once. Recent acute infections and vaccinations were absent in the healthy HIV-negative adult donors. This CDR3 has 13 residues. Trimming left V 5 bases short and J 3 bases short, with 9 bases between. Looked up from germline, CDR1 is SGHVS and CDR2 is FQNEAQ. Notes on the study in general: Investigators collected only blood, and repertoires in tissues likely differ.

The sequence was obtained from a woman aged 40 to 50 in good health. Some clones in this sample may be carry-over from other donors' samples. Sequencing input: PBMCs. V is TRBV7-8 and J is TRBJ2-3, with D perhaps matching TRBD2 (6 bases). CDR3 amino acids: CASSAGGTDTQYF. The CDR3 DNA reads as TGTGCCAGCAGCGCCGGAGGGACAGATACGCAGTATTTT.